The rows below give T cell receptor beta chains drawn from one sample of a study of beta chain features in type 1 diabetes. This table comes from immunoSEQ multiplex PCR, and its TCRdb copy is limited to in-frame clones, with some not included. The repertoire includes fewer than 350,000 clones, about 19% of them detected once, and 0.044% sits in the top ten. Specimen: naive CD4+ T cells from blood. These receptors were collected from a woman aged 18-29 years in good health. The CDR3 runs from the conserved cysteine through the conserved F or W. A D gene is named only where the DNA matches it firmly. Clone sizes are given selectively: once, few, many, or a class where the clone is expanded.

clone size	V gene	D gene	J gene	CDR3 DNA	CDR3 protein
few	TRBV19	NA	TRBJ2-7	TGTGCCAATACCTGGGCAGACAGTAATTCCTACGAGCAGTACTTC	CANTWADSNSYEQYF
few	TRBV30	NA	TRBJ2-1	TGTGCCTGGGCCCCCCCCGGTTACAATGAGCAGTTCTTC	CAWAPPGYNEQFF
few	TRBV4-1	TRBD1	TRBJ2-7	TGCGCCAGCAGCCAATTAGGTAGGGGGCGCAACTTGGTGATGGACGAGCAGTACTTC	CASSQLGRGRNLVMDEQYF
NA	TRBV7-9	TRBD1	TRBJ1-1	TGTGCCAGCAGCTTAGGGCTTCTTCGGGACAGGGCAAACACTGAAGCTTTCTTT	CASSLGLLRDRANTEAFF
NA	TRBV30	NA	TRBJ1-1	TGTGCCTGGAGTCCTAAGGGGATGCGCACTGAAGCTTTCTTT	CAWSPKGMRTEAFF
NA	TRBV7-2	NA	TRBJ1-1	TGTGCCAGCAGCACCCTGACAGGGAACACTGAAGCTTTCTTT	CASSTLTGNTEAFF
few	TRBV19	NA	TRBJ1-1	TGTGCCAGTAGGGCCCCCCGGACAGTGAACACTGAAGCTTTCTTT	CASRAPRTVNTEAFF
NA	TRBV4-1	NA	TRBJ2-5	TGCGCCAGCAGCCGAGGCCCTCTAGGTCCTCAAGAGACCCAGTACTTC	CASSRGPLGPQETQYF
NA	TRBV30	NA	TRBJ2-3	TGTGCCTGCAAGCCGGGACATTCTGGGTCGCAGTATTTT	CACKPGHSGSQYF
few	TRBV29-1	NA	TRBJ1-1	TGCAGCGTTGGTAGGAACACTGAAGCTTTCTTT	CSVGRNTEAFF
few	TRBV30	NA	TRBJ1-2	TGTGCCTGGAGTGATGGAGGGGTCGTTAACTATGGCTACACCTTC	CAWSDGGVVNYGYTF
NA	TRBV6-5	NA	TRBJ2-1	TGTGCCAGCCACCGGGAGCCCAGCTACAATGAGCAGTTCTTC	CASHREPSYNEQFF
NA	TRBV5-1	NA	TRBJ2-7	TGCGCCAGCAGCCCCTTCCCACAGGCTTACGAGCAGTACTTC	CASSPFPQAYEQYF
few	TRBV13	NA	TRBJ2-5	TGTGCCAGCAGCGAGCGTGAGACCCAGTACTTC	CASSERETQYF
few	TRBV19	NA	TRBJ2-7	TGTGCCAGTAGTATAAGGGGCAGCTCCTACGAGCAGTACTTC	CASSIRGSSYEQYF
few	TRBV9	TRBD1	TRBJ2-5	TGTGCCAGCAGCGTGGGACAGCAACAAGAGACCCAGTACTTC	CASSVGQQQETQYF
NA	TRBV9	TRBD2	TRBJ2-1	TGTGCCAGCAGCGTAGGGACTAGCGGGGGAACCACCGCCTACAATGAGCAGTTCTTC	CASSVGTSGGTTAYNEQFF
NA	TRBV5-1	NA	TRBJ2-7	TGCGCCAGCAGCTTGAGGGGGAGTGAGCAGTACTTC	CASSLRGSEQYF
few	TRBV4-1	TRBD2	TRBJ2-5	TGCGCCAGCAGCCACGGAGCGGGGGGGCGCGAGACCCAGTACTTC	CASSHGAGGRETQYF
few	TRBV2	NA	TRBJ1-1	TGTGCCAGCAGTGAAGATCTGTCTGAAGCTTTCTTT	CASSEDLSEAFF
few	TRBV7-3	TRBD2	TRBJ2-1	TGTGCCAGCAGCCCTAGCGGGGGCTCCTACAATGAGCAGTTCTTC	CASSPSGGSYNEQFF
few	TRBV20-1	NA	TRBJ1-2	TGCAGTGCTAGGGCGGACTATGGCTACACCTTC	CSARADYGYTF
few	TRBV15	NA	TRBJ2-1	TGTGCCACCAGCGCCTCCAGGGTGACGGTTGAGCAGTTCTTC	CATSASRVTVEQFF